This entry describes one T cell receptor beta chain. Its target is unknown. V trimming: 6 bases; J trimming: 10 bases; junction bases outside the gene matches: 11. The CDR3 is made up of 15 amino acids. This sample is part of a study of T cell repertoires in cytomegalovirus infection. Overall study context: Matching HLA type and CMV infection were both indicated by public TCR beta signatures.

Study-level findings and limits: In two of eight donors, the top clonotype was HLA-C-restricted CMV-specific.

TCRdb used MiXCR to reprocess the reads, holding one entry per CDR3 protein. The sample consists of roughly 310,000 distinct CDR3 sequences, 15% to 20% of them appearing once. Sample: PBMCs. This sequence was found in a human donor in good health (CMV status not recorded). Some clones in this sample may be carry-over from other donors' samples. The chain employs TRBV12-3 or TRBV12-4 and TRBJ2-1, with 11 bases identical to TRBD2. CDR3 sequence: CASRRSSGGAGEQFF. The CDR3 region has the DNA TGTGCCAGCAGGAGAAGTAGCGGGGGGGCCGGGGAGCAGTTCTTC.